The 17 T cell receptor beta chains reported below all come from one sample, sequenced in a study of prognosis after radiotherapy for stage I lung cancer. Genomic DNA was subjected to two-round multiplex PCR for amplification of TCR beta CDR3. Gene-specific TRBV and TRBJ primers were used in PCR round one. MiXCR, run by TCRdb on the multiplex PCR reads, gives a single entry per CDR3 protein. The data show about 59,000 distinct CDR3 sequences, around 27% seen once. Material: PBMCs, obtained before or after stereotactic body radiation therapy (not recorded which). These receptors were taken from a donor over 45 with non-small cell lung cancer.

This clonotype was seen a handful of times. Possible read error: a much larger clone is one base away. This chain links TRBV12-3 or TRBV12-4 with TRBJ2-4; 9 bases line up with TRBD2. The CDR3 is 16 residues long. Trimming at V came to 5 bases and at J to 9 bases, leaving 14 bases not matched to a gene. As DNA, the CDR3 is TGTGCCAGCAGTCACTCCGCGGGGGGGCCGGGGGGCATTCAGTACTTC. This gives the protein CASSHSAGGPGGIQYF.

This clonotype was detected ten times or more. This chain uses TRBV5-1 with TRBJ1-6; D is uncertain. This CDR3 spans 14 amino acids. V lost 0 bases, J lost 5 bases, and 6 bases lay in between. The V gene's germline CDR1 is SGHRS and CDR2 YFSETQ. CDR3 nucleotide sequence: TGCGCCAGCAGCTTGGTTTCCGATAATTCACCCCTCCACTTT. Its protein product is CASSLVSDNSPLHF.

For this clonotype: Mismatch with germline at one junction end may stem from a read error. The genes are TRBV28 and TRBJ2-6; 7 nucleotides line up with TRBD2. The germline gives CDR1 MDHEN, CDR2 SYDVKM. CDR3 length: 18 residues. The CDR3 DNA sequence: TGTGCCAGCAGTTGGGGAGGGGCGGGCTACTCTGGGTCCAACGTCCCGACTTTC. As protein: CASSWGGAGYSGSNVPTF.

A remark on this clonotype: A read error is possible here, since a much larger clone lies one base away. The J gene is TRBJ2-5, the V gene TRBV6-5; D gene ambiguous. Per germline, CDR1 MNHEY and CDR2 SVGAGI. Trimming stripped 9 bases from V and 2 bases from J, with 19 bases between. The CDR3 is made up of 15 amino acids. The CDR3: CARRYYQDPQETQYF. In DNA form, the CDR3 reads TGTGCCAGAAGATACTATCAAGACCCACAAGAGACCCAGTACTTC.

This clonotype showed up just a few times. A much larger clonotype is one base distant, so this may be a read error. V usage is TRBV20-1 and J usage is TRBJ2-1, with D maybe TRBD1 (6 bases). V was pared by 1 base and J by 4 bases, with 20 bases between. CDR1 DFQATT and CDR2 SNEGSKA come from the germline V gene (reference sequence). The CDR3 has 17 residues. The DNA for the CDR3 is TGCAGTGCTAGAGGAAGGGTTGGGAAAGGGGGTTACAATGAGCAGTTCTTC. It codes for CSARGRVGKGGYNEQFF.

This chain uses TRBV3-2 with TRBJ2-1; TRBD2, as called in the table, went unchecked against the DNA. TRBV3-2 is annotated as a pseudogene. The CDR3 consists of 16 residues. The CDR3 DNA follows: TGTGCCAGCAGCCAAGCCTGGGAGGTTATCTACAATGAGCAGTTCTTC. Translation gives CASSQAWEVIYNEQFF.

This clonotype occurred many times. The chain joins TRBV20-1 to TRBJ2-7, with no clear D. Germline V gives CDR1 DFQATT, CDR2 SNEGSKA (reference sequence). The V and J ends lost 3 bases and 2 bases respectively, with 11 bases between them. The CDR3 is 13 amino acids. The CDR3 region has the DNA TGCAGTGCTAGTCGACCGAACCCCTACGAGCAGTACTTC. This sequence encodes CSASRPNPYEQYF.

This clonotype has ten or more counts. This chain connects TRBV6-2 or TRBV6-3 to TRBJ1-2; 8 bases map to TRBD1. The V segment lost 2 bases and the J segment 8 bases; nucleotides outside the gene matches: 7. Germline V gives CDR1 MNHEY, CDR2 SVGEGT. The CDR3 extends over 14 amino acids. DNA of the CDR3: TGTGCCAGCAGTTACGGCTGGACAGGGACCGGCTACACCTTC. Translated, it gives CASSYGWTGTGYTF.

Of note for this clonotype: Sequence at one end of the junction differs from germline and may be a read error. This chain connects TRBV27 to TRBJ1-5, with D possibly being TRBD1 (5 bases). This CDR3 is 14 amino acids long. Germline lookup yields CDR1 MNHEY and CDR2 SMNVEV (reference sequence). In nucleotides, the CDR3 is TGTGCCAGCAGTCCTAAGGGGACCTTGTTTCCCAAGAATTTT. Its protein is CASSPKGTLFPKNF.

This clonotype was seen many times. The CDR3 sequence is CASSQDVGYEQYF. In DNA form, the CDR3 reads TGTGCCAGCAGCCAAGATGTGGGGTACGAGCAGTACTTC. V gene TRBV3-1 combines with J gene TRBJ2-7; D remains ambiguous. This CDR3 has 13 residues. Per germline, CDR1 LGHDT and CDR2 YNNKEL (reference sequence). V was cut by 0 bases and J by 4 bases, with 7 bases left in between.

This clonotype was found many times. The V and J genes are TRBV6-1 and TRBJ1-2, with TRBD1 matching 12 bases. This CDR3 has 15 amino acids. Trimming cost V 7 bases and J 4 bases; bases outside gene matches: 7. Germline V gene data show CDR1 as MNHNS and CDR2 as SASEGT. The CDR3 is CASNPGTGGSYGYTF. CDR3 sequence (DNA): TGTGCCAGCAACCCCGGGACAGGGGGCTCCTATGGCTACACCTTC.

Remarks on this clonotype: A much larger clone lies one base from this, so it may be a read error. This CDR3 is missing its conserved last phenylalanine or tryptophan, likely due to a read error. The CDR3 sequence: CASSDSWGTQYS. The DNA for the CDR3 is TGTGCCAGCAGTGACTCGTGGGGGACCCAGTACTCC. J is TRBJ2-5 and V is TRBV6-4; D gene unclear. Germline V lookup: CDR1 MRHNA, CDR2 SNTAGT. The CDR3 extends over 12 amino acids. The ends were cut back, 0 bases at V and 7 bases at J, with 6 bases in the middle.

V is TRBV6-2 or TRBV6-3 and J is TRBJ1-6, with D perhaps TRBD1 (5 bases). CDR3 size: 15 residues. Trimming shortened V by 2 bases and J by 17 bases, and 22 bases separated the two germline ends. Germline V gene sequence: CDR1 MNHEY, CDR2 SVGEGT. Here the CDR3 reads CASSYGAASNSHIHF. Written as DNA, the CDR3 is TGTGCCAGCAGTTACGGGGCAGCCTCCAATTCACACATCCACTTT.

This clonotype was seen many times. The chain is built from TRBV12-3 or TRBV12-4 and TRBJ1-1; possible D gene TRBD1, 6 bases. The germline V and J ends were trimmed by 6 bases and 0 bases, with 14 bases remaining between them. This CDR3 is built from 15 residues. This chain's CDR3 is CASRPTGRMNTEAFF. Written as DNA, the CDR3 is TGTGCCAGCAGACCCACAGGGAGGATGAACACTGAAGCTTTCTTT.

This clonotype appeared many times. The V call is TRBV19, the J call TRBJ1-2, with a possible D match to TRBD1 (5 bases). V shed 8 bases and J shed 0 bases, with 10 bases lying between them. Germline V gene lookup returns CDR1 LNHDA and CDR2 SQIVND (reference sequence). The CDR3 is 13 amino acids. CDR3 bases: TGTGCCAGTCGTAGAGGGGCTAACTATGGCTACACCTTC. Translating gives CASRRGANYGYTF.

This clonotype was counted at least ten times. The CDR3 bases are TGTGCCAGCAGTGCCCCGACAGGGGGGTACGAGCAGTACTTC. Encoded protein: CASSAPTGGYEQYF. This sequence joins TRBV2 and TRBJ2-7; 9 nucleotides match TRBD1. The CDR3 loop spans 14 amino acids. From germline, CDR1 is SNHLY and CDR2 FYNNEI. V trimming: 4 bases; J trimming: 4 bases; junction bases outside the gene matches: 5.

This clonotype has a count of ten or more. J is TRBJ1-5 and V is TRBV18; D remains ambiguous. Per germline, CDR1 KGHSH and CDR2 LQKENI. V dropped 2 bases and J dropped 5 bases, with 10 bases sitting between them. This CDR3 spans 14 amino acids. The DNA for the CDR3 is TGTGCCAGCTCACCAGGGTGGGGTGATCAGCCCCAGCATTTT. It specifies CASSPGWGDQPQHF.